This TCR beta chain was recovered during a study of OX40 agonist ivuxolimab in advanced cancers. The table came from immunoSEQ multiplex PCR; TCRdb's copy has only in-frame clones and leaves some out. The table includes approximately 40,000 clones, approximately 90% detected once. V lost 0 bases to trimming and J lost 4 bases, with 15 bases between them. The CDR3 length is 16 residues. Germline-derived CDR1 and CDR2 are LNHDA and SQIVND (reference sequence). The study, taken as a whole, reports: It was not determined which antigens were specifically recognized by the peripheral T cells that had undergone clonal expansion.

This clone came up once. Its specificity is not known. The chain employs TRBV19 and TRBJ1-1, with D possibly TRBD1 on 5 matching bases. The specimen was CD4+ or CD8+ T cells sorted from blood, collected in a trial of the OX40 agonist ivuxolimab. The receptor comes from an adult with an advanced solid tumor such as melanoma, head and neck, liver or kidney cancer. The CDR3 region has the DNA TGTGCCAGTAGTATAGATTGGGGGGGGATCGGCACTGAAGCTTTCTTT. Residues: CASSIDWGGIGTEAFF.